This T cell receptor (beta chain) was sequenced in a study of regulatory T cells in long-lasting Graves disease. Combining iRepertoire HTBI primers with Arm-PCR of CDR3 regions, the authors built TCR beta libraries. MiXCR was run by TCRdb on the multiplex PCR reads, yielding one entry per CDR3 protein. The repertoire has some 450,000 distinct CDR3 sequences, around 24% of them found once; the top ten carry approximately 25%. The sample's time point: persistent/refractory GD, antithyroid drugs over 5 years with positive TRAb. Extracted PBMC RNA gave rise to the TCR library. This clonotype was seen many times. Material: peripheral blood mononuclear cells (PBMCs), obtained when the disease was refractory, from a patient treated with antithyroid drugs. The receptor comes from a female donor with Graves disease.

Written as DNA, the CDR3 is TGTGCCAGTATCCTCCAAGCGGGAGTAGGTGGGGCCAACGTCCTGACTTTC. Its translation: CASILQAGVGGANVLTF. The chain joins TRBV19 to TRBJ2-6; 8 bases map to TRBD2. This CDR3 region has 17 residues. Germline lookup yields CDR1 LNHDA and CDR2 SQIVND (reference sequence). The ends lost 7 bases at V and 3 bases at J; junction bases unmatched: 11.